The 27 T cell receptor beta chains in this list originate from one sample, sequenced in a study of T cells of healthy individuals. Each CDR3 protein gets one entry after TCRdb re-called the 5' RACE reads with MiXCR. This repertoire shows about 41,000 distinct CDR3 sequences, approximately 4.9% found once; its top ten account for about 8.9%. The receptor set was obtained from a human donor in good health.

This clonotype has a handful of counts. The CDR3 nucleotides read TGTGCCAGCAGCCCATACTCACAGGGATCTGGAAACACCATATATTTT. As protein: CASSPYSQGSGNTIYF. The chain joins TRBV7-9 to TRBJ1-3, with D possibly matching TRBD1 (6 bases). There are 16 residues in the CDR3. Looked up from germline, CDR1 is SEHNR and CDR2 is FQNEAQ (reference sequence). Trimming left V 5 bases short and J 1 base short, with 15 bases between.

This clonotype was observed many times. The chain employs TRBV5-5 and TRBJ2-1, with TRBD1 identical over 7 bases. J was trimmed by 8 bases and V by 1 base; bases with no gene match: 3. Germline V lookup: CDR1 SGHKS, CDR2 YYEKEE (reference sequence). The CDR3 is 13 amino acids. The CDR3 sequence: CASSLTGVHEQFF. The CDR3 bases are TGTGCCAGCAGCTTGACAGGGGTGCATGAGCAGTTCTTC.

This clonotype has ten or more counts. V and J are TRBV29-1 and TRBJ2-3, with 7 bases lining up with TRBD2. Trimming took 4 bases from V and 1 from J; bases not matched to a gene: 5. The CDR3 runs 14 residues. Germline CDR1 is SQVTM and CDR2 is ANQGSEA. This CDR3 is CSVGAGVGTDTQYF. CDR3 DNA sequence: TGCAGCGTTGGTGCGGGAGTGGGCACAGATACGCAGTATTTT.

This clonotype has at least ten counts. The chain uses TRBV29-1 and TRBJ2-3; possible D gene TRBD2, 6 bases. The germline V and J ends were trimmed by 7 bases and 2 bases, with 13 bases remaining between them. Germline V gene data show CDR1 as SQVTM and CDR2 as ANQGSEA. CDR3 length: 13 residues. The chain's CDR3 is CSGSGVLTDTQYF. The CDR3 DNA sequence: TGCAGCGGTAGCGGAGTGCTCACAGATACGCAGTATTTT.

This clonotype was seen many times. This chain links TRBV7-8 with TRBJ1-5, with TRBD1 as a possible D gene (5 bases). The CDR3 sequence is 13 residues long. Germline CDR1 SGHVS, CDR2 FQNEAQ. Between the trimmed V and J ends, which lost 5 bases and 5 bases, there was a span of 10 bases. CDR3 in DNA: TGTGCCAGCAGCGTAGGGGTTGATCAGCCCCAGCATTTT. Its protein product is CASSVGVDQPQHF. The full variable domain, with the rest looked up from reference TRBV7-8 and TRBJ1-5, is GAGVSQSPRYKVAKRGQDVALRCDPISGHVSLFWYQQALGQGPEFLTYFQNEAQLDKSGLPSDRFFAERPEGSVSTLKIQRTQQEDSAVYLCASSVGVDQPQHFGDGTRLSIL.

The V gene is TRBV7-3, the J gene TRBJ2-6, with D maybe TRBD2 (5 bases). V lost 2 bases and J lost 0, with 11 bases in between. The CDR3 sequence is 17 residues long. Germline V CDR1 and CDR2: SGHTA, FQGTGA. Here the CDR3 reads CASSLGPDYSGANVLTF. The CDR3 DNA follows: TGTGCCAGCAGCTTAGGCCCCGACTACTCTGGGGCCAACGTCCTGACTTTC. The full variable domain, rest sourced from reference TRBV7-3 and TRBJ2-6, is GAGVSQTPSNKVTEKGKYVELRCDPISGHTALYWYRQSLGQGPEFLIYFQGTGAADDSGLPNDRFFAVRPEGSVSTLKIQRTERGDSAVYLCASSLGPDYSGANVLTFGAGSRLTVL.

The sample holds many counts of this clonotype. The chain is built from TRBV2 and TRBJ1-1, with D unclear. Germline CDR1 is SNHLY and CDR2 is FYNNEI. CDR3 length: 14 residues. V lost 3 bases and J lost 1, with 9 bases in between. The CDR3 reads CASSEMASNTEAFF. CDR3 bases: TGTGCCAGCAGTGAGATGGCCTCGAACACTGAAGCTTTCTTT.

By share, this clonotype counts as medium-sized. The chain uses TRBV6-2 or TRBV6-3 and TRBJ2-3, with a possible D match to TRBD2 (5 bases). Germline assignment: CDR1 MNHEY and CDR2 SVGEGT. This CDR3 contains 15 residues. The V and J ends lost 4 bases and 2 bases respectively, with 13 bases between them. CDR3 amino acids: CASSSTSSHTDTQYF. The CDR3 DNA sequence: TGTGCCAGCAGTTCCACCTCTAGCCACACAGATACGCAGTATTTT.

The chain carries TRBV7-3 and TRBJ2-1; 8 bases align to TRBD2. There are 16 residues in the CDR3. Germline V gives CDR1 SGHTA, CDR2 FQGTGA. J gave up 0 bases and V 8 bases, and 9 bases lay outside the gene matches. The CDR3 sequence is CASDPHGGVSYNEQFF. The CDR3 DNA is TGTGCCAGCGACCCTCACGGGGGGGTCTCCTACAATGAGCAGTTCTTC.

This clonotype has ten or more counts. This chain links TRBV6-1 with TRBJ1-1, with TRBD1 matching 12 bases. Germline assignment: CDR1 MNHNS and CDR2 SASEGT. This CDR3 spans 14 amino acids. The trim removed 6 bases at V and 10 bases at J, leaving 9 bases unmatched. The CDR3 coding sequence is TGTGCCAGCAGCCGGGACAGGGGGCGCGTGGTAGCTTTCTTT. Its translation is CASSRDRGRVVAFF.

V is TRBV30 and J is TRBJ2-2; 10 bases map to TRBD1. J lost 6 bases, V lost 3 bases, and 1 base had no gene match. Germline CDR1 reads GTSNPN; CDR2 reads SVGIG (reference sequence). This CDR3 is built from 13 residues. CDR3 residues: CAWSGTGAGELFF. For the CDR3, the DNA is TGTGCCTGGAGCGGGACAGGGGCCGGGGAGCTGTTTTTT.

This clonotype was detected ten times or more. The chain uses TRBV28 and TRBJ2-7; weak D call: TRBD2 (5 bases). The CDR3 runs to 15 residues. Germline loops: CDR1 MDHEN, CDR2 SYDVKM. Trimming removed 2 bases at V and 7 bases at J, with 18 bases between. The CDR3 DNA sequence: TGTGCCAGCAGTTTACAGTTACCCCCTTCGGGGGAGCAGTACTTC. Protein: CASSLQLPPSGEQYF.

This clonotype was found once. A read error may explain this, as a much larger clone is one base away. The chain is built from TRBV10-3 and TRBJ1-5; TRBD1 agrees at 7 bases. V lost 1 base, J lost 0 bases, and 6 bases stayed unmatched. This CDR3 contains 17 residues. CDR1 and CDR2 (germline): ENHRY, SYGVKD. The CDR3 reads CAISEYRGGGSNQPQHF. In nucleotides, the CDR3 is TGTGCCATCAGTGAGTACAGGGGAGGAGGTAGCAATCAGCCCCAGCATTTT.

This clonotype was seen many times. This chain uses TRBV24-1 with TRBJ1-1; D remains unclear. Germline-derived CDR1 and CDR2 are KGHDR and SFDVKD. V lost 5 bases and J lost 1, with 13 bases in between. The CDR3 loop spans 15 amino acids. CDR3 loop: CATSGSERRNTEAFF. CDR3 coding DNA: TGTGCCACCAGTGGGTCTGAGAGGAGGAACACTGAAGCTTTCTTT.

On this clonotype: A much larger clone differs from this one at a single base, so this may be a read error. The genes are TRBV18 and TRBJ1-4; maybe TRBD1 (6 bases). This CDR3 is 15 amino acids long. V lost 3 bases, J lost 5 bases, and 13 bases lay in between. Germline CDR1 and CDR2: KGHSH and LQKENI. CDR3 loop: CASSPATGKNEKLFF. CDR3 in DNA: TGTGCCAGCTCACCGGCCACAGGGAAAAATGAAAAACTGTTTTTT.

This clonotype showed up many times. V is TRBV4-2 and J is TRBJ2-6, with D possibly being TRBD1 (6 bases). Germline CDR1 reads LGHNA; CDR2 reads YNFKEQ. The CDR3 totals 16 residues. Trimming took off 1 base at V and 2 bases at J, with 9 bases between the two ends. CDR3 sequence: CASSQVRTAGANVLTF. The CDR3 coding sequence is TGTGCCAGCAGCCAAGTAAGGACAGCTGGGGCCAACGTCCTGACTTTC.

This clonotype was seen ten or more times. The CDR3 nucleotides read TGCAGTGCTAGAGATACAGACGATCAGCCCCAGCATTTT. As protein: CSARDTDDQPQHF. This chain links TRBV20-1 with TRBJ1-5; unclear D gene. Germline V lookup: CDR1 DFQATT, CDR2 SNEGSKA (reference sequence). The CDR3 is 13 residues long. V lost 0 bases, J lost 5 bases, and 8 bases lay in between.

This clonotype was seen at least ten times. The genes are TRBV12-3 or TRBV12-4 and TRBJ2-3, with 8 positions matching TRBD2. Trimming cost V 7 bases and J 5 bases; bases outside gene matches: 5. The CDR3 extends over 13 amino acids. The DNA of the CDR3 is TGTGCCAGCATGACTAGCGTGGGAGATACGCAGTATTTT. This translates into CASMTSVGDTQYF.

The chain joins TRBV6-6 to TRBJ2-7; 10 bases map to TRBD1. CDR3 length: 17 residues. CDR1 and CDR2 from the germline V gene are MNHNY and SVGAGI (reference sequence). Trimming took 6 bases from V and 6 from J; bases not matched to a gene: 17. The DNA for the CDR3 is TGTGCCAGCAGCTCCTCTCCCGGGGACAGGGGTCGGCTCGAGCAGTACTTC. Translated: CASSSSPGDRGRLEQYF.

The V and J genes are TRBV13 and TRBJ2-2; D may be TRBD2 (5 bases). This CDR3 spans 17 amino acids. The V gene lost 6 bases and the J gene lost 5 bases, with 22 bases spanning the gap. CDR1 is PRHDT, CDR2 FYEKMQ, per germline (reference sequence). In DNA, the CDR3 is TGTGCCAGCAGACCCACTCTAGAGGACTCGAGGACCGGGGAGCTGTTTTTT. Protein sequence: CASRPTLEDSRTGELFF.

This clonotype was seen repeatedly, ten times or more. This chain uses TRBV21-1 with TRBJ2-3; the table names TRBD1, a call not compared with the DNA. TRBV21-1 is described as a pseudogene. The CDR3 loop spans 15 amino acids. The CDR3 spells CASSNGTPCTDTQYF. The CDR3 nucleotides read TGTGCCAGCAGCAACGGGACACCCTGCACAGATACGCAGTATTTT.

This clonotype was seen many times. The genes are TRBV5-1 and TRBJ2-3; D uncertain. Trimming pared 4 bases from V and 4 bases from J, leaving 13 bases between. The V gene's germline CDR1 is SGHRS and CDR2 YFSETQ. This CDR3 has 14 amino acids. The CDR3 DNA sequence: TGCGCCAGCAGCCTACCCGACTCATCAGATACGCAGTATTTT. It specifies CASSLPDSSDTQYF.

This clonotype was observed a handful of times. The chain is built from TRBV25-1 and TRBJ2-1; D is ambiguous. The CDR3 spans 15 residues. Germline V gives CDR1 MGHDK, CDR2 SYGVNS. Trimming stripped 7 bases from V and 7 bases from J, with 20 bases between. For the CDR3, the DNA is TGTGCCAGCACCGAGCAACGGGCGCCCAGGAATGAGCAGTTCTTC. Its translation is CASTEQRAPRNEQFF. The full variable domain, its missing parts supplied by reference TRBV25-1 and TRBJ2-1, is EADIYQTPRYLVIGTGKKITLECSQTMGHDKMYWYQQDPGMELHLIHYSYGVNSTEKGDLSSESTVSRIRTEHFPLTLESARPSHTSQYLCASTEQRAPRNEQFFGPGTRLTVL.

J is TRBJ2-3 and V is TRBV18, with 8 positions matching TRBD1. Germline assignment: CDR1 KGHSH and CDR2 LQKENI. Germline trimming cut 3 bases from V and 6 bases from J; bases unmatched to any gene: 2. This CDR3 has 13 amino acids. CDR3 protein: CASSPNRGDTQYF. The CDR3 DNA reads TGTGCCAGCTCACCGAACAGGGGGGATACGCAGTATTTT.

This clonotype showed up many times. This chain links TRBV29-1 with TRBJ1-1; D is unresolved. The V end was cut by 5 bases, the J end by 0 bases, with 13 bases between. Germline V gene sequence: CDR1 SQVTM, CDR2 ANQGSEA. This CDR3 has 14 amino acids. The CDR3 sequence: CSVCMRGMNTEAFF. In nucleotides, the CDR3 is TGCAGCGTTTGTATGCGTGGAATGAACACTGAAGCTTTCTTT.

This clonotype occurred many times. The rearrangement joins TRBV20-1 to TRBJ2-7, with TRBD1 matching 10 bases. This CDR3 is built from 14 residues. Looked up from germline, CDR1 is DFQATT and CDR2 is SNEGSKA (reference sequence). Losses at the gene ends were 0 bases for V and 5 bases for J; bases not matched to a gene: 4. The CDR3 protein is CSARDWGQGNEQYF. The CDR3 bases are TGCAGTGCTAGAGATTGGGGACAGGGGAACGAGCAGTACTTC.

The chain is built from TRBV7-3 and TRBJ1-2; D not certain. The ends were cut back, 5 bases at V and 3 bases at J, with 16 bases in the middle. CDR1 is SGHTA and CDR2 is FQGTGA in the germline V gene. There are 15 residues in the CDR3. CDR3 bases: TGTGCCAGCAGCCCCCTGTCGGGCAACGACTATGGCTACACCTTC. Its protein is CASSPLSGNDYGYTF.